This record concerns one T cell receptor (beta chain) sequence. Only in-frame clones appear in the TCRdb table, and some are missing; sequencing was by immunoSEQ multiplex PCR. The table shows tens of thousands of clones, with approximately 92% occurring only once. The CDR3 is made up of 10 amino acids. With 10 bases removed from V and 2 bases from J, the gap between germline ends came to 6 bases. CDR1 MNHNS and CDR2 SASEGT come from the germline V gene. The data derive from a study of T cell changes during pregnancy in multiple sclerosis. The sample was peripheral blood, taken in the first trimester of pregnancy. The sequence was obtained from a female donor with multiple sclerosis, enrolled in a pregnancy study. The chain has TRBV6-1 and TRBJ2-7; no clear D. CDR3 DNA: TGTGCCACCTCAGCCTACGAGCAGTACTTC. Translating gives CATSAYEQYF.